The 10 T cell receptor beta chains presented below share a single source sample, sequenced in a study of T cells in Graves' hyperthyroidism and ophthalmopathy. Amplified regions were TCR beta CDR3 sequences from RNA transcripts. The primer set for the first-round RT-PCR of the TCR CDR3 was HTBI. TCRdb recomputed calls from the multiplex PCR reads with MiXCR, one row per CDR3 protein. Among roughly 580,000 distinct CDR3 sequences listed, roughly 50% were seen once. Sequencing was carried out using peripheral blood or thyroid tissue (not recorded which). These receptors all stem from a woman between 18 and 30 years old with Graves' hyperthyroidism.

This clonotype was observed a few times. The rearrangement uses TRBV7-9 and TRBJ2-7; either TRBD1 or TRBD2 may fit D (5 bases each). With 8 bases removed from V and 3 bases from J, the gap between germline ends came to 26 bases. The germline gives CDR1 SEHNR, CDR2 FQNEAQ (reference sequence). There are 17 residues in the CDR3. DNA for the CDR3: TGTGCCAGCGCTACACTCCGGGGTCACGGGGCCCGCTACGAGCAGTACTTC. Residues: CASATLRGHGARYEQYF. Together with reference TRBV7-9 and TRBJ2-7, the CDR3 gives the full variable domain: DTGVSQNPRHKITKRGQNVTFRCDPISEHNRLYWYRQTLGQGPEFLTYFQNEAQLEKSRLLSDRFSAERPKGSFSTLEIQRTEQGDSAMYLCASATLRGHGARYEQYFGPGTRLTVT.

This clonotype was counted many times. The chain uses TRBV7-3 and TRBJ2-5; TRBD2 matches 7 bases. CDR1 SGHTA and CDR2 FQGTGA come from the germline V gene. The CDR3 is 14 residues long. Trimming removed 1 base from V and 5 bases from J; junction bases left unmatched: 4. The CDR3 DNA is TGTGCCAGCAGCTTAAGCGGGAGAGATGAGACCCAGTACTTC. It translates to CASSLSGRDETQYF. Variable domain in full (rest from reference TRBV7-3 and TRBJ2-5): GAGVSQTPSNKVTEKGKYVELRCDPISGHTALYWYRQSLGQGPEFLIYFQGTGAADDSGLPNDRFFAVRPEGSVSTLKIQRTERGDSAVYLCASSLSGRDETQYFGPGTRLLVL.

The table lists this clonotype with a few counts. The chain has TRBV7-2 and TRBJ1-5, with D possibly being TRBD1 (5 bases). This CDR3 comprises 16 residues. CDR1 and CDR2 (germline): SGHTA, FQGNSA. The V gene lost 2 bases and the J gene lost 2 bases, with 13 bases spanning the gap. The CDR3 here is CASSLFGTVGNQPQHF. The CDR3 DNA follows: TGTGCCAGCAGCTTATTCGGGACTGTGGGCAATCAGCCCCAGCATTTT.

CDR3 coding DNA: TGTGCCAGTAGTATGTTCGGACAGCATAATTCACCCCTCCACTTT. The encoded protein is CASSMFGQHNSPLHF. The chain has TRBV19 and TRBJ1-6; D might be TRBD1 (6 bases). This CDR3 is built from 15 residues. Germline CDR1 LNHDA, CDR2 SQIVND (reference sequence). Trimming stripped 3 bases from V and 5 bases from J, with 11 bases between.

As to this clonotype: This may come from a read error, since a much larger clone is one base off. This chain links TRBV10-3 with TRBJ1-2; TRBD1 is a possible D gene (5 bases). This CDR3 contains 14 residues. CDR1 is ENHRY, CDR2 SYGVKD, per germline. V lost 10 bases and J 7 bases, leaving 22 bases between the germline ends. The CDR3 DNA is TGTGCCACTAGGGACGGGGAGAGGGCAAGTGGCTACACCTTC. Amino acid sequence: CATRDGERASGYTF.

The chain combines TRBV4-1 with TRBJ1-1; D remains ambiguous. This CDR3 comprises 15 residues. Germline lookup yields CDR1 MGHRA and CDR2 YSYEKL. V lost 0 bases to trimming and J lost 6 bases, with 14 bases between them. In DNA, the CDR3 is TGCGCCAGCAGCCAAGACCGAGGCATCGCCTCTGAAGCTTTCTTT. Translation: CASSQDRGIASEAFF.

This clonotype was counted many times. In nucleotides, the CDR3 is TGTGCCACCAGTGGGCCGGGACTAGCTTATGGCTACACCTTC. Protein sequence: CATSGPGLAYGYTF. The chain couples TRBV24-1 to TRBJ1-2; TRBD1 might be the D (5 bases). CDR3 length: 14 amino acids. Trimming left V 5 bases short and J 5 bases short, with 14 bases between. Germline loops: CDR1 KGHDR, CDR2 SFDVKD.

The table lists this clonotype with many counts. The chain links TRBV2 to TRBJ1-1; D is uncertain. The length of the CDR3 is 14 residues. The germline CDR1 and CDR2 sequences are SNHLY and FYNNEI. The V and J ends lost 6 bases and 1 base respectively, with 12 bases between them. DNA of the CDR3: TGTGCCAGCAGGAAGACCCCGACGAACACTGAAGCTTTCTTT. Translated: CASRKTPTNTEAFF.

The gene calls are TRBV7-8 and TRBJ2-5, with no clear D. Trimming took off 9 bases at V and 4 bases at J, with 18 bases between the two ends. Germline V gene data show CDR1 as SGHVS and CDR2 as FQNEAQ. This CDR3 has 14 amino acids. The chain's CDR3 is CASTTRRVGETQYF. The CDR3 region has the DNA TGTGCCAGTACGACACGACGGGTAGGAGAGACCCAGTACTTC.

The rearrangement links TRBV11-1 to TRBJ2-6, with D possibly matching TRBD2 (5 bases). The CDR3 has 16 residues. Trimming pared 7 bases from V and 1 base from J, leaving 14 bases between. Germline V gene data show CDR1 as SGHAT and CDR2 as FQDESV (reference sequence). The CDR3 coding sequence is TGTGCCAGCACTCCACGTCGGGGATCTGGGGCCAACGTCCTGACTTTC. It yields the protein CASTPRRGSGANVLTF.